The entry below gives a single T cell receptor beta chain sequence along with its context. The source of the sample is a study of cytomegalovirus exposure and HLA in healthy donors. Researchers ran the PCR with 60 Vbeta and 13 Jbeta primers. Per the original methods: Around 11 million of tens of millions of unique TCR beta chains were shared, per a later count. Here immunoSEQ multiplex PCR was the method, and the copy in TCRdb shows in-frame clones only, minus some. Clone size and V and J calls were adopted from that table, with D and trimming inferred from the DNA. The data show roughly 160,000 clones, approximately 80% seen once. Germline V gives CDR1 SGDLS, CDR2 YYNGEE. The CDR3 totals 15 residues. The V and J ends lost 1 base and 5 bases respectively, with 12 bases between them.

What was sequenced was PBMCs. The chain uses TRBV9 and TRBJ2-2; possibly TRBD2 for D (6 bases). This TCR was sampled from a man between 45 and 60 years old in good health and CMV-seropositive. For the CDR3, the DNA is TGTGCCAGCAGCGTAAACGGTGCGGGGACCGGGGAGCTGTTTTTT. This gives the protein CASSVNGAGTGELFF. Looking up the rest from reference TRBV9 and TRBJ2-2 gives the full variable domain: DSGVTQTPKHLITATGQRVTLRCSPRSGDLSVYWYQQSLDQGLQFLIQYYNGEERAKGNILERFSAQQFPDLHSELNLSSLELGDSALYFCASSVNGAGTGELFFGEGSRLTVL.